This record concerns one T cell receptor (beta chain) sequence. What it binds is unknown. The data were obtained in a study of T cells in localized non-small cell lung cancer. Study-level findings and limits: Heterogeneity stays possible, as sequencing covered only one tumor region. Measurement of T cell clonality placed uninvolved adjacent lung highest, above the level in tumor. For the top 100 tumor clones, a median around 55 also appeared in adjacent lung. The study linked higher blood T cell density to longer overall survival.

The V gene end was trimmed by 3 bases and the J gene end by 7 bases; junction bases not matched to a gene: 14. The CDR3 runs 16 residues. Germline V gives CDR1 GTSNPN, CDR2 SVGIG (reference sequence). The protocol was immunoSEQ multiplex PCR, while the TCRdb copy is restricted to in-frame clones and leaves out a portion. The profile covers 45,000 to 65,000 clones, with over 60% appearing a single time and more than 4% taken by the ten largest. This material consisted of PBMCs, taken before any cancer treatment. The sequence derives from a woman aged 40 to 75 with stage II lung adenocarcinoma. The V call is TRBV30, the J call TRBJ1-4; 7 bases map to TRBD1. The CDR3 nucleotides read TGTGCCTGGAGATGGGGTGACAGGGCGGGCGGTGAAAAACTGTTTTTT. Residues: CAWRWGDRAGGEKLFF.